This entry describes one T cell receptor (beta chain). With 60 Vbeta and 13 Jbeta primers, the PCR was carried out. Profiling relied on immunoSEQ multiplex PCR, and the TCRdb table lists in-frame clones only, not all of them. The sample has 70,000 to 100,000 clones, about two thirds seen once; the top ten hold 2.7%. The sample belongs to a study of cytomegalovirus exposure and HLA in healthy donors. Trimming took 5 bases from V and 4 from J; bases not matched to a gene: 6. Germline V gene lookup returns CDR1 LGHNA and CDR2 YNFKEQ. The length of the CDR3 is 14 residues. The source is a middle-aged man in good health and CMV-seronegative. The chain couples TRBV4-2 to TRBJ2-3; 7 nucleotides agree with TRBD2. The sequencing input was PBMCs. Here the CDR3 reads CASSIRTRADTQYF. In nucleotides, the CDR3 is TGTGCCAGCAGCATACGGACTAGAGCAGATACGCAGTATTTT.